This T cell receptor (beta chain) was profiled in a study of CD8 T cells in Susac syndrome. In germline, CDR1 is SEHNR, CDR2 FQNEAQ (reference sequence). Deletions cut 1 base from V and 3 bases from J, with 12 bases between. The CDR3 contains 15 residues. Study-wide results and limits: Acknowledgment was made by the study that its TCR sequencing and HLA analysis involved a relatively small number of individuals.

TCR beta from blood CD8+ and CD4+ T cells was sequenced. Random hexamers primed reverse transcription of about 0.45 to 1 ug RNA. A single record per CDR3 protein comes from TCRdb applying MiXCR to the immunoSEQ multiplex PCR reads. Of about 290,000 distinct CDR3 sequences in the sample, 70% to 90% are singletons; the top ten hold roughly 0.22%. This clonotype has only one observation. Its antigen remains unidentified. Source material: CD8+ T cells from PBMCs. The chain employs TRBV7-9 and TRBJ1-1, with D unresolved. The receptor comes from a human donor with multiple sclerosis. The CDR3 DNA reads as TGTGCCAGCAGCTTAGGTCTCTCGGATCACACTGAAGCTTTCTTT. It codes for CASSLGLSDHTEAFF. Looking up the rest from reference TRBV7-9 and TRBJ1-1 gives the full variable domain: DTGVSQNPRHKITKRGQNVTFRCDPISEHNRLYWYRQTLGQGPEFLTYFQNEAQLEKSRLLSDRFSAERPKGSFSTLEIQRTEQGDSAMYLCASSLGLSDHTEAFFGQGTRLTVV.